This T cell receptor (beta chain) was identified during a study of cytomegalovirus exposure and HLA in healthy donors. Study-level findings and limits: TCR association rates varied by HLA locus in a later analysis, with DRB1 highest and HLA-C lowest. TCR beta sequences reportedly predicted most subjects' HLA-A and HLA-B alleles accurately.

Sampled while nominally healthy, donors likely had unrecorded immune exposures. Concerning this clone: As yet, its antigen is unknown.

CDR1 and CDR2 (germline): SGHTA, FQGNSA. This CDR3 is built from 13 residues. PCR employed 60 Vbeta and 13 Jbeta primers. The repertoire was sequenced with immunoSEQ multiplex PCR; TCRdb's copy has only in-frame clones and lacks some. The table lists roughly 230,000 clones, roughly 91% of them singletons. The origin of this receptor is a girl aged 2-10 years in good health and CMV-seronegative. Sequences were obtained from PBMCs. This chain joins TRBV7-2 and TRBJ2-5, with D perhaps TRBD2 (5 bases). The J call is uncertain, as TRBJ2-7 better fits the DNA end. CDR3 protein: CASRRRTSYEQYF. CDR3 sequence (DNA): TGTGCCAGCAGGAGGCGGACTTCCTACGAGCAGTACTTC.